This T cell receptor beta chain was obtained from a study of shared clonotypes between healthy human individuals. V gave up 3 bases and J gave up 1 base; unmatched junction bases: 10. The CDR3 is 17 residues long. CDR1 and CDR2 (germline): MNHEY, SMNVEV (reference sequence). Findings and caveats of the study: Non-shared clonotypes had lower generation probabilities than clonotypes shared by all four sorted-subset donors.

In the original workflow: Junction-only immunoSEQ data arrived without quality scores, meaning filtering differed. This table comes from immunoSEQ multiplex PCR, and its TCRdb copy is limited to in-frame clones, with some not included. From that table come the V and J calls and clone size; the DNA was used to work out D and trimming. The data contain around 600,000 clones, less than 98% of them singletons. For this clone: The antigen is undetermined.

Sample: naive CD4+ T cells sorted from blood. The subset is: CD45RA+ positively selected. The TCR sequence derives from a woman under 40 in good health. The chain recombines TRBV27 with TRBJ2-3; the match to TRBD2 covers 7 bases. CDR3 amino acids: CASSFRFGAGGTDTQYF. In DNA form, the CDR3 reads TGTGCCAGCAGTTTTCGATTCGGTGCGGGGGGCACAGATACGCAGTATTTT.